Detailed here is one T cell receptor (beta chain). Those who participated ranged in age from 18 to 89 years and resided in 20 to 25 US areas. This CDR3 is built from 16 residues. Germline-derived CDR1 and CDR2 are LGHNA and YSLEER. V shed 1 base, J shed 6 bases, and the junction held 6 bases outside the gene matches. These data originate in a study of blood T cell repertoires in COVID-19. At the level of the study: The United States, Italy and Spain were the sources of the acute and convalescent COVID-19 samples. PBMCs, B-cell-depleted T cells, or T cells provided the cDNA or gDNA that made up the material.

Original analysis: From reference gene primer amplification, estimates of nucleated cell counts were derived. Clones were sequenced by immunoSEQ multiplex PCR, and TCRdb holds only the in-frame ones, with some missing. That table supplies the V and J calls and clone size; D and trimming were determined from the DNA. The sample contains 260,000 or so clones, about four fifths of which appear only once. Sequences were obtained from PBMCs or T cells enriched from blood (not recorded which). The V and J genes are TRBV4-3 and TRBJ1-1, with 12 bases that match TRBD1. The TCR comes from a middle-aged woman who had been exposed to COVID-19. The CDR3 DNA follows: TGCGCCAGCAGCCAAGCCAGGGGACAGGGGGCCGCTGAAGCTTTCTTT. Encoded protein: CASSQARGQGAAEAFF.